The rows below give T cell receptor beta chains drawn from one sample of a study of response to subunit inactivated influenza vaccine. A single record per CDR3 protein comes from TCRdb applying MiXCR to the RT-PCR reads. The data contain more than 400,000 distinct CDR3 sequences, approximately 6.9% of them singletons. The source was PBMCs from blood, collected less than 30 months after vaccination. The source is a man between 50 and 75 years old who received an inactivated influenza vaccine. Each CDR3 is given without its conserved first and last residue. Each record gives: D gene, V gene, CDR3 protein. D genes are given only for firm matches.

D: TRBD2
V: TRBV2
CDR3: ASSPIAGGLTDTQY

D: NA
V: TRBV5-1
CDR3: ASSLGVSQHNTEAF

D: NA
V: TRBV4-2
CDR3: ASSQVFQAGAGELF

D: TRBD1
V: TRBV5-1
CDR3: ASSLQGAEDTQY

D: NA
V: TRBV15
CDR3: ATSRARTARETQY

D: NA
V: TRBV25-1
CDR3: ASSAGSTYEQY

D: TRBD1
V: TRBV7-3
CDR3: ASSLTFPAGGASNIQY

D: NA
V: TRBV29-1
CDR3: SVSRDNNQPQH

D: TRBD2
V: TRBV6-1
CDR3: ASSMGTSGSKNEQF

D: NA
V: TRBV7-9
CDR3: ASSTRQEGYT

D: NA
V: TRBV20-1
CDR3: SATPGPYGYT

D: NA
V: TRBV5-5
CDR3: ASSALGMNEQY

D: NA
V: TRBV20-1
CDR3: SARGAVQPQH

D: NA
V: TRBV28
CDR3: ASSTPEFPLGANVLT

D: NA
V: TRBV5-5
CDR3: ASSSWDGTYEQY

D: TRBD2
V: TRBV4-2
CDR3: ASSHPSGGGGTGELF

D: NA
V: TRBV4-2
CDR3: ASSQDLTSSTYEQY

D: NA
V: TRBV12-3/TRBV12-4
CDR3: ASSTYNVQF

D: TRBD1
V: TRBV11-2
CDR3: ASSSMGDSSNQPQH

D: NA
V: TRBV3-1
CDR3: ASSQDWSRGAGELF

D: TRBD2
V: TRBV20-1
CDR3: SASGTSGGIPETQY

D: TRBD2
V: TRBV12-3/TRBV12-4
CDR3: ASTFREGNTGELF

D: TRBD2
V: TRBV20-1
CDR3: SARDKTSGTLMYQETQY

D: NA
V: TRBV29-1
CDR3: SVGVHEQY

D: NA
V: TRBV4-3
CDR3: ASSQEAYRALKQNEKLF

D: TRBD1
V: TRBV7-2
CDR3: ASSLGQGFYNEQF

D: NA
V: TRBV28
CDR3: ASSDRPGSEQY

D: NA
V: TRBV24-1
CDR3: ATSEVGSGGNEQF

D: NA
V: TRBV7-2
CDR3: ASSPRTQETQY

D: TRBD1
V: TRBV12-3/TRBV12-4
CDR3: ASSLRQGGAEAF

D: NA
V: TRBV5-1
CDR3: ASSLGAWGSGEQY

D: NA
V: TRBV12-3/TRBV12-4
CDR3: ASRPLQGGGGELF

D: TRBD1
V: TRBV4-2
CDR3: ASKGQGVGFGETQY

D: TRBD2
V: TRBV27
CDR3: ASSFSAGELSGELF

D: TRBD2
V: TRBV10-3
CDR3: AISAASGVQETQY

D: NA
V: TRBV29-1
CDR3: SVEMYEGYEQF

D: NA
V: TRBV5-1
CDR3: ASSQLATLERY

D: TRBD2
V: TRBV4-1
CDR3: ASSPYNGGGYNEQF

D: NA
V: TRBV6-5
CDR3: ASSYSRGVDTQY

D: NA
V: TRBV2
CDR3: ASSEALPTGELF

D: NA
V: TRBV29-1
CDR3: SVGGAPLGTDTQY

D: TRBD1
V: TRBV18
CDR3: ASSPTDRGGGYT

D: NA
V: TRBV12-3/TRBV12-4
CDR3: ASSWAGNGQPQH

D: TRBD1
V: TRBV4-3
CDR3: ASSQGGWDRAPYGYT

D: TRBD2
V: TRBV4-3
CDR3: ASSGLAGGRTGELF

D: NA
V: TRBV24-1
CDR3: ATSSIRGTQETQY

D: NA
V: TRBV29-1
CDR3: SGFQGYEQY

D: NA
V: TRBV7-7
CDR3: ASSPSLGSGELF

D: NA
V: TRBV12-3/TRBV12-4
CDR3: ASGRPENIQY

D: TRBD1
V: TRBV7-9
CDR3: ASSRDRGANEKLF

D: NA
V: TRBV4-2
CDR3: ASSRGQYNEQF

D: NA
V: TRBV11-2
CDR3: ASSLGPGQEY

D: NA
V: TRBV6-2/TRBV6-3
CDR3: ASAAIKATGELF